The 27 T cell receptor beta chains below were found in one sample sequenced in a study of T cells after yellow fever vaccination. TCRdb analysed the 5' RACE reads with MiXCR anew, one entry per CDR3 protein. The sample carries roughly 50,000 distinct CDR3 sequences, less than 9% recorded once. The material was CD8+ T cells sorted from PBMCs, obtained approximately 15 days after the first yellow fever vaccination. The source of these receptors is a man younger than 35 who received the YFV17D yellow fever vaccine.

In its sample, this clonotype was seen many times. The chain carries TRBV10-3 and TRBJ2-7, with 12 bases matching TRBD2. Germline V gene sequence: CDR1 ENHRY, CDR2 SYGVKD. This CDR3 spans 17 amino acids. With V trimmed by 2 bases and J by 2 bases, 7 bases remained unmatched. The CDR3 region has the DNA TGTGCCATCAGTGAGAGGCTAGCGGGGGGGCGGGCCTACGAGCAGTACTTC. This encodes CAISERLAGGRAYEQYF.

In its sample, this clonotype was seen a few times. The chain employs TRBV15 and TRBJ2-4; 11 nucleotides align to TRBD1. Germline CDR1 and CDR2: LNHNV and YYDKDF (reference sequence). CDR3 length equals 15 residues. With V trimmed by 3 bases and J by 8 bases, 6 bases remained unmatched. Written as DNA, the CDR3 is TGTGCCACCAGCAGGGACAGGGGGCCGAGGGACATTCAGTACTTC. Translated, it gives CATSRDRGPRDIQYF.

This clonotype appeared many times. The gene calls are TRBV20-1 and TRBJ2-1, with D perhaps TRBD2 (6 bases). Germline V gives CDR1 DFQATT, CDR2 SNEGSKA (reference sequence). CDR3 length: 13 residues. The germline V and J ends were trimmed by 1 base and 4 bases, with 8 bases remaining between them. The CDR3 is CSARGLDYNEQFF. The CDR3 region has the DNA TGCAGTGCTAGAGGACTAGATTACAATGAGCAGTTCTTC.

The sample holds many counts of this clonotype. This sequence joins TRBV7-9 and TRBJ1-5; D is ambiguous. Per the germline V gene, CDR1 is SEHNR and CDR2 is FQNEAQ (reference sequence). The CDR3 has 14 amino acids. Trimming stripped 0 bases from V and 1 base from J, with 4 bases between. CDR3 bases: TGTGCCAGCAGCTTAGCCGGGAGCAATCAGCCCCAGCATTTT. Amino acid sequence: CASSLAGSNQPQHF.

The J gene is TRBJ1-3, the V gene TRBV6-1; 7 nucleotides align to TRBD1. V lost 5 bases, J lost 2 bases, and 3 bases stayed unmatched. The CDR3 length is 14 residues. Germline values: CDR1 MNHNS, CDR2 SASEGT. CDR3 in amino acids: CASSHDRAGNTIYF. The DNA for the CDR3 is TGTGCCAGCAGTCATGACAGGGCTGGAAACACCATATATTTT.

This clonotype was counted at least ten times. This CDR3 is CAKEGTGNTGELFF. The DNA of the CDR3 is TGTGCCAAAGAAGGCACGGGGAACACCGGGGAGCTGTTTTTT. The J gene is TRBJ2-2, the V gene TRBV2; D gene unclear. CDR3 length: 14 amino acids. Germline V CDR1 and CDR2: SNHLY, FYNNEI. V was pared by 10 bases and J by 1 base, with 13 bases between.

V is TRBV4-1 and J is TRBJ1-5; D not resolved. This CDR3 is 13 amino acids long. CDR1 and CDR2 from the germline V gene are MGHRA and YSYEKL. Trimming removed 3 bases at V and 4 bases at J, with 7 bases between. The CDR3 sequence: CASSQDYNQPQHF. CDR3 nucleotides: TGCGCCAGCAGCCAGGACTATAATCAGCCCCAGCATTTT.

This clonotype came up many times. The chain uses TRBV5-6 and TRBJ2-5, with D maybe TRBD2 (6 bases). Germline V gene sequence: CDR1 SGHDT, CDR2 YYEEEE. This CDR3 is built from 16 residues. V was pared by 4 bases and J by 1 base, with 17 bases between. The CDR3: CASSPGLRGGQETQYF. The DNA of the CDR3 is TGTGCCAGCAGCCCGGGTCTACGGGGAGGCCAAGAGACCCAGTACTTC.

This clonotype was seen at least ten times. The chain joins TRBV29-1 to TRBJ1-5; D call uncertain. Trimming cost V 0 bases and J 2 bases, with 8 bases left between them. Germline assignment: CDR1 SQVTM and CDR2 ANQGSEA. This CDR3 comprises 14 residues. The CDR3 loop reads CSVEESGGNQPQHF. CDR3 sequence (DNA): TGCAGCGTTGAAGAATCCGGGGGCAATCAGCCCCAGCATTTT.

The table lists this clonotype with a few counts. The CDR3 region is CASSWTAINTEAFF. The DNA of the CDR3 is TGTGCCAGCAGCTGGACAGCCATTAACACTGAAGCTTTCTTT. The chain links TRBV6-2 or TRBV6-3 to TRBJ1-1; weak D call: TRBD1 (6 bases). The length of the CDR3 is 14 residues. The V and J ends lost 6 bases and 2 bases respectively, with 13 bases between them. Germline V CDR1 and CDR2: MNHEY, SVGEGT.

The chain has TRBV4-1 and TRBJ2-5, with 11 bases fitting TRBD2. Per germline, CDR1 MGHRA and CDR2 YSYEKL. The CDR3 contains 19 residues. J was trimmed by 0 bases and V by 4 bases; bases with no gene match: 13. CDR3 loop: CASSPGQLAGVSYQETQYF. Here the CDR3 DNA reads TGCGCCAGCAGCCCTGGGCAACTAGCGGGGGTTTCGTACCAAGAGACCCAGTACTTC.

This clonotype was recorded at least ten times. The genes are TRBV7-8 and TRBJ2-5; TRBD1 matches 11 bases. V was clipped by 5 bases and J by 4 bases; unmatched bases: 9. The germline gives CDR1 SGHVS, CDR2 FQNEAQ. The CDR3 extends over 16 amino acids. The CDR3 sequence: CASSPGQGADPETQYF. The DNA of the CDR3 is TGTGCCAGCAGCCCCGGACAGGGGGCTGATCCAGAGACCCAGTACTTC.

In this sample, this clonotype turned up many times. This chain connects TRBV4-1 to TRBJ1-2; maybe TRBD1 (5 bases). V gave up 0 bases and J gave up 8 bases, with 10 bases separating them. The CDR3 is made up of 13 amino acids. The germline CDR1 and CDR2 sequences are MGHRA and YSYEKL. This chain's CDR3 is CASSQESRGGYTF. Here the CDR3 DNA reads TGCGCCAGCAGCCAAGAATCGCGGGGCGGCTACACCTTC.

The table lists this clonotype with many counts. The gene calls are TRBV4-1 and TRBJ2-3; 11 bases agree with TRBD2. Germline lookup yields CDR1 MGHRA and CDR2 YSYEKL. This CDR3 region has 17 residues. With V trimmed by 1 base and J by 1 base, 4 bases remained unmatched. Here the CDR3 DNA reads TGCGCCAGCAGCCAAGGGGGGGGACTAGCGGGCACAGATACGCAGTATTTT. Amino acids: CASSQGGGLAGTDTQYF.

This clonotype was seen repeatedly, ten times or more. In DNA form, the CDR3 reads TGTGCCAGCAGCTTAGGAATCCTTAAACCCCGACAGGGGGAGGGCGAGCAGTACGTC. As protein: CASSLGILKPRQGEGEQYV. The chain is built from TRBV7-9 and TRBJ2-7; 9 bases are a match to TRBD1. J was trimmed by 6 bases and V by 1 base; bases with no gene match: 19. The CDR3 length is 19 residues. The germline V gene has CDR1 SEHNR and CDR2 FQNEAQ (reference sequence).

This clonotype came up many times. The chain employs TRBV11-1 and TRBJ2-5, with TRBD2 identical over 9 bases. After removal of 2 bases from V and 0 bases from J, the junction contained 4 bases not matched to a gene. The CDR3 length is 16 residues. Germline loops: CDR1 SGHAT, CDR2 FQDESV (reference sequence). The CDR3 reads CASSLLGLADQETQYF. Here the CDR3 DNA reads TGTGCCAGCAGCTTACTGGGACTAGCAGACCAAGAGACCCAGTACTTC. The full variable domain, completed using reference TRBV11-1 and TRBJ2-5, is EAEVAQSPRYKITEKSQAVAFWCDPISGHATLYWYRQILGQGPELLVQFQDESVVDDSQLPKDRFSAERLKGVDSTLKIQPAELGDSAMYLCASSLLGLADQETQYFGPGTRLLVL.

This clonotype was recorded at least ten times. The V call is TRBV4-2, the J call TRBJ1-3; D is ambiguous. V lost 0 bases, J lost 0 bases, and 9 bases lay in between. The germline gives CDR1 LGHNA, CDR2 YNFKEQ. This CDR3 comprises 16 residues. The CDR3 sequence: CASSQDRRPSGNTIYF. CDR3 DNA: TGTGCCAGCAGCCAAGATAGGCGGCCCTCTGGAAACACCATATATTTT.

This clonotype was seen many times. This sequence joins TRBV13 and TRBJ2-7; D remains ambiguous. Trimming took 3 bases from V and 7 from J, leaving 10 bases between them. Germline V gene data show CDR1 as PRHDT and CDR2 as FYEKMQ (reference sequence). The CDR3 covers 12 residues. CDR3 sequence: CASSLGRREQYV. DNA for the CDR3: TGTGCCAGCAGCTTGGGCAGGAGAGAGCAGTACGTC.

This clonotype was counted many times. The CDR3 reads CASSSGQGGGNEQFF. The CDR3 bases are TGTGCCAGCAGCTCCGGACAGGGGGGAGGCAATGAGCAGTTCTTC. The chain couples TRBV7-8 to TRBJ2-1, with 10 bases matching TRBD1. This CDR3 is built from 15 residues. V shed 4 bases and J 6 bases; nucleotides not matched to a gene: 6. Germline-derived CDR1 and CDR2 are SGHVS and FQNEAQ.

This clonotype was counted many times. The genes are TRBV7-8 and TRBJ1-1, with a possible D match to TRBD1 (6 bases). The germline V gene has CDR1 SGHVS and CDR2 FQNEAQ. This CDR3 comprises 11 residues. With 8 bases removed from V and 5 bases from J, the gap between germline ends came to 9 bases. CDR3 amino acids: CASQGLTEAFF. CDR3 nucleotide sequence: TGTGCCAGCCAGGGGCTGACTGAAGCTTTCTTT.

This clonotype has only a few counts. This chain uses TRBV10-3 with TRBJ2-4, with TRBD2 identical over 11 bases. V shed 4 bases, J shed 2 bases, and the junction held 10 bases outside the gene matches. The CDR3 has 18 residues. Germline CDR1 reads ENHRY; CDR2 reads SYGVKD. For the CDR3, the DNA is TGTGCCATCAGTGCGAATAGCGGGGGGGCCTCATCCAAAAACATTCAGTACTTC. It is translated as CAISANSGGASSKNIQYF.

The gene calls are TRBV5-6 and TRBJ2-7; 10 bases line up with TRBD1. The CDR3 has 14 residues. Germline V gene sequence: CDR1 SGHDT, CDR2 YYEEEE. Trimming removed 4 bases from V and 3 bases from J; junction bases left unmatched: 4. The CDR3 DNA follows: TGTGCCAGCAGCGTAGGACAGGGGGTCTACGAGCAGTACGTC. Translated: CASSVGQGVYEQYV.

Notes on this clonotype: A much larger clone differs by one base, so this may be a read error. This CDR3 fails to terminate in the conserved phenylalanine or tryptophan, so it likely reflects a read error. The rearrangement joins TRBV13 to TRBJ1-1; D gene uncertain. Trimming stripped 5 bases from V and 3 bases from J, with 10 bases between. Germline lookup yields CDR1 PRHDT and CDR2 FYEKMQ (reference sequence). There are 13 residues in the CDR3. CDR3 bases: TGTGCCAGCAGCAGTGACGGAGACACTGAAGCTTTCTCT. This translates into CASSSDGDTEAFS.

This clonotype was recorded at least ten times. This chain joins TRBV7-8 and TRBJ2-7; D ambiguous. The germline gives CDR1 SGHVS, CDR2 FQNEAQ. This CDR3 has 15 residues. V was cut by 0 bases and J by 4 bases, with 13 bases left in between. This CDR3 is CASSLAPWGWYEQYV. The CDR3 DNA reads TGTGCCAGCAGCTTAGCCCCTTGGGGTTGGTACGAGCAGTACGTC.

This clonotype has more than one count but fewer than ten. The chain links TRBV12-3 or TRBV12-4 to TRBJ1-6; perhaps TRBD1 as D (6 bases). This CDR3 has 15 amino acids. Trimming cost V 8 bases and J 8 bases, with 19 bases left between them. In DNA, the CDR3 is TGTGCCAGCTCAAAAAGGGGGAGATGGGATTCACCCCTCCACTTT. As protein: CASSKRGRWDSPLHF.

This clonotype was counted ten times or more. The chain couples TRBV4-1 to TRBJ1-1; 8 bases are a match to TRBD1. The V gene end was trimmed by 2 bases and the J gene end by 4 bases; junction bases not matched to a gene: 18. Germline V gene sequence: CDR1 MGHRA, CDR2 YSYEKL. The CDR3 totals 19 residues. The CDR3 here is CASSQRAGQAPPIGTEAFF. In DNA, the CDR3 is TGCGCCAGCAGCCAACGGGCGGGACAGGCGCCCCCTATAGGCACTGAAGCTTTCTTT.

This clonotype came up many times. CDR3 protein: CASSSGSGGWTDTQYF. CDR3 nucleotide sequence: TGCGCCAGCAGCTCTGGTTCAGGGGGCTGGACAGATACGCAGTATTTT. The rearrangement joins TRBV5-1 to TRBJ2-3; 8 bases line up with TRBD1. This CDR3 contains 16 residues. With V trimmed by 3 bases and J by 3 bases, 9 bases remained unmatched. Germline V gives CDR1 SGHRS, CDR2 YFSETQ.